This T cell receptor (beta chain) was identified during a study of T cell responses to AZD1222 COVID-19 vaccine. Germline V gives CDR1 PRHDT, CDR2 FYEKMQ (reference sequence). The CDR3 loop spans 16 amino acids. The V segment lost 4 bases and the J segment 1 base; nucleotides outside the gene matches: 8. Study-wide findings and caveats: Increased Spike-specific TCR breadth and depth were observed after two AZD1222 doses. Of the AZD1222 recipients, only 5 or 6 were seropositive at baseline.

Comment on this clone: The antigen is unknown.

Using immunoSEQ multiplex PCR, the repertoire was profiled, and TCRdb retains in-frame clones only, with some absent. The table lists 100,000 to 140,000 clones, 75% to 95% of them singletons, with about 6.8% in the top ten. The chain is built from TRBV13 and TRBJ1-1, with 8 bases lining up with TRBD1. This specimen consisted of peripheral blood, obtained 28 days after the second AZD1222 dose. This TCR came from an adult who received the AZD1222 COVID-19 vaccine. CDR3 DNA sequence: TGTGCCAGCAGCTCCGGACAGGGAGAAGGGAACACTGAAGCTTTCTTT. Residues: CASSSGQGEGNTEAFF. Looking up the rest from reference TRBV13 and TRBJ1-1 gives the full variable domain: AAGVIQSPRHLIKEKRETATLKCYPIPRHDTVYWYQQGPGQDPQFLISFYEKMQSDKGSIPDRFSAQQFSDYHSELNMSSLELGDSALYFCASSSGQGEGNTEAFFGQGTRLTVV.